The rows below give T cell receptor beta chains drawn from one sample of a study of tumor-infiltrating lymphocytes in primary liver carcinoma. TCRdb recomputed calls from the multiplex PCR reads with MiXCR, one row per CDR3 protein. The table shows 150,000 to 200,000 distinct CDR3 sequences, with about 60% occurring only once. The sample consisted of peripheral blood. These receptor sequences come from a man aged 35 to 55 with primary liver carcinoma and hepatitis B virus infection. Each CDR3 is given with its conserved first and last residue. D genes are given only for firm matches. The listing skips clone size in some rows; elsewhere it reads once, few, many or a size class.

clone_size,d_call,j_call,v_call,cdr3_nt,cdr3_aa
.,.,TRBJ2-7,TRBV6-6,TGTGCCAGCAGCCTCTTCACGAGGGGGAACGAGCAGTACTTC,CASSLFTRGNEQYF
.,.,TRBJ2-1,TRBV24-1,TGTGCCACCAGTGATTTCGGCAGGGGTGAGCAGTTCTTC,CATSDFGRGEQFF
few,.,TRBJ2-1,TRBV6-5,TGTGCCAGCAATACCCTACCCAGCTCCTACAATGAGCAGTTCTTC,CASNTLPSSYNEQFF
.,.,TRBJ2-1,TRBV12-3/TRBV12-4,TGTGCCAGCAGTCCACCTTCCAATGAGCAATTCTTC,CASSPPSNEQFF
many,TRBD2,TRBJ2-2,TRBV11-2,TGTGCCAGCAGCCCACGGGCGAGCGGGATATCCGGGGAGCTGTTTTTT,CASSPRASGISGELFF
.,TRBD2,TRBJ2-1,TRBV7-9,TGTGCCAGCAACGGAGAGTTAGCGGGAGGGAGCTCCTACAATGAGCAGTTCTTC,CASNGELAGGSSYNEQFF
.,.,TRBJ2-5,TRBV6-5,TGTGCCAGCAATTACTCTCGGGGAGAGACCCAGTACTTC,CASNYSRGETQYF
.,TRBD2,TRBJ2-2,TRBV6-2/TRBV6-3,TGTGCCAGCAGTTCCCTAGCGGACACCGGGAAGCTGTTTTTT,CASSSLADTGKLFF
.,.,TRBJ2-1,TRBV11-2,TGTGCCAACAGCTTAGAGGGAGGAAGTTCCTACAATGAGCAGTTCTTC,CANSLEGGSSYNEQFF
few,TRBD2,TRBJ2-1,TRBV7-8,TGTGCCAGCAGCTTAGGGGCGGGGAGGGCCTACAATGAGCAGTTCTTC,CASSLGAGRAYNEQFF
.,.,TRBJ2-1,TRBV10-3,TGTGCCACCTTGCGGCCTAGCCGAAACAATGAGCAGTTCTTC,CATLRPSRNNEQFF
.,.,TRBJ2-3,TRBV11-2,TGTGCCTGCAGCTTAGAGATGTATACGCAATATTTT,CACSLEMYTQYF
many,TRBD1,TRBJ1-5,TRBV11-3,TGTGCCAGCAGCCAGGCCCGAGTAGACAGGGTGTTATGCTATAATCAGCCCCAGCATTTT,CASSQARVDRVLCYNQPQHF
once,.,TRBJ2-7,TRBV11-2,TGTGCCAGCAGCTTGCGTCCATCCTACGAGCAGTACTTC,CASSLRPSYEQYF
.,.,TRBJ2-2,TRBV6-1,TGTGCCAGCAGTGATATCGGGACTTCGAACACCGGGGAGCTGTTTTTT,CASSDIGTSNTGELFF
.,.,TRBJ2-1,TRBV4-1,TGCGCCAGCAGCCAACTTGGAAATGAGCAGTTCTTC,CASSQLGNEQFF
once,.,TRBJ2-2,TRBV4-2,TGTGCCAGCAGCCAAGAAACCACAGGGATATGGGCCGGGGAGCTGTTTTTT,CASSQETTGIWAGELFF
.,.,TRBJ2-7,TRBV11-2,TGTGCCAGCAGTTCCCTAGGGGCCAGTTGCTACGAGCAGTACTTC,CASSSLGASCYEQYF
few,.,TRBJ2-5,TRBV11-2,TGTGCCAGCAGCTCATACGGGGCCCAAGAGACCCAGTACTTC,CASSSYGAQETQYF
few,TRBD1,TRBJ2-7,TRBV14,TGTGCCAGCAGCCAAGAACCCACAGGGGCACTTTCTCGCTACGAGCAGTACTTC,CASSQEPTGALSRYEQYF
.,.,TRBJ2-7,TRBV14,TGTGCCAGCAGCCGTCCCGGGTTGAACTACGAGCAGTACTTC,CASSRPGLNYEQYF
.,.,TRBJ2-2,TRBV6-5,TGTGCCAGCAGTCCCCAGGAGGGGTCAGCGAACACCGGGGAGCTGTTTTTT,CASSPQEGSANTGELFF
few,.,TRBJ2-3,TRBV6-6,TGTGCCAGCAGTCCCGATCGCAGCACAGATACGCAGTATTTT,CASSPDRSTDTQYF
once,.,TRBJ2-5,TRBV11-2,TGTGCCAGCAGTTACCCGACATCTACCCAAGAGACCCAGTACTTC,CASSYPTSTQETQYF
many,.,TRBJ2-5,TRBV11-2,TGTGCCAGCAGCTTAGATCTAAAGGAGGAGACCCAGTACTTC,CASSLDLKEETQYF
.,.,TRBJ1-2,TRBV29-1,TGCAGCGCCGGGACGATCTATGGCTACACCTTC,CSAGTIYGYTF
many,TRBD2,TRBJ2-1,TRBV11-2,TGTGCCAGCAGCTCTAGCGGGAGGGGGAATGAGCAGTTCTTC,CASSSSGRGNEQFF
.,.,TRBJ1-1,TRBV30,TGTGCCTGGAGCGGGGTTACGGGGAAAGCCGAAGCTTTCTTT,CAWSGVTGKAEAFF
.,TRBD2,TRBJ2-1,TRBV29-1,TGCAGCGTTGTGAGTGGCGGGACTAGCGTCTTGGCTGTCATCAATGAGCAGTCGTTC,CSVVSGGTSVLAVINEQSF
.,.,TRBJ2-7,TRBV6-6,TGTGCCAGCAGTTACGACTTTCCATCGCACTACGAGCAGTACTTC,CASSYDFPSHYEQYF
many,TRBD1,TRBJ1-1,TRBV11-2,TGTGCCAGCAGCCCCGCCCAGGGGGCTGGGGAAGCTTTCTTT,CASSPAQGAGEAFF
.,TRBD2,TRBJ2-7,TRBV12-3/TRBV12-4,TGTGCCAGCAGTTTAGGTCTAGCGGGAGGGCCTGAGGCCTACGAGCAGTACTTC,CASSLGLAGGPEAYEQYF
.,.,TRBJ1-5,TRBV4-2,TGTGCCAGCAGCCACAACAGTGATAGCATTCAGCCCCAGCATTTT,CASSHNSDSIQPQHF
.,.,TRBJ2-7,TRBV6-6,TGTGCCAGCAGTTCCCAGGGGACCTACGTGCAGTACTTC,CASSSQGTYVQYF
many,.,TRBJ2-7,TRBV11-1,TGTGCCAGCAGCCGCCCGGGGATCAACTACGAGCAGTACTTC,CASSRPGINYEQYF
many,TRBD2,TRBJ2-7,TRBV11-2,TGTGCCAGCAGCTTAGGTGCGGGAGGGCCTGAGTACGAGCAGTACTTC,CASSLGAGGPEYEQYF
many,.,TRBJ1-2,TRBV6-5,TGTGCCAGCAACGGAGGGGGTGAAGCGAATGGCTACACCTTC,CASNGGGEANGYTF
.,.,TRBJ2-6,TRBV6-1,TGTGCCAACAGTGGGGTCTTCTCTGGGGCCAACGTCCTGACTTTC,CANSGVFSGANVLTF
.,TRBD2,TRBJ2-7,TRBV5-5,TGTGCCAGCAGCTTGGCGGGACTAGCGGGAGTCGAGCAGTACTTC,CASSLAGLAGVEQYF
.,.,TRBJ1-2,TRBV28,TGTGCCAGCAGTATACCCATGGGGGGTGGCTACACCTTC,CASSIPMGGGYTF
.,.,TRBJ2-7,TRBV11-2,TGTGCCAGCAGTGCGGACGTCTCCTACGAGCAGTACTTC,CASSADVSYEQYF
.,.,TRBJ2-1,TRBV10-3,TGTCCCATCAGCGAGTTGGATAGTACTGGCAACAATGAGCAGTTCTTC,CPISELDSTGNNEQFF
.,.,TRBJ2-1,TRBV4-1,TGCGCCAGCAGCCAAGAGTGGACGGCCGTCCCATTCGTGCAGTTCTTC,CASSQEWTAVPFVQFF
.,.,TRBJ1-1,TRBV7-9,TGTGCCAGCAGCTTACAGGGGCCAGAAGCTTTCTTT,CASSLQGPEAFF
many,.,TRBJ2-5,TRBV11-2,TGTGCCAGCAGCCCCCGGACCTTTCTGACGGAAGAGACCCAGTACTTC,CASSPRTFLTEETQYF
.,TRBD2,TRBJ2-1,TRBV4-2,TGTGCCAGCAGCCAAGAGGGGGCGGGAGGCGACTACAATGAGCAGTTCTTC,CASSQEGAGGDYNEQFF
.,.,TRBJ2-7,TRBV12-3/TRBV12-4,TGTGCCAGCAGTTGGACTACGTCCTCCTACGAGCAGTACTTC,CASSWTTSSYEQYF
.,.,TRBJ2-2,TRBV11-2,TGTGCCAGCAGCCCTAGACAGGCCGCGAACACCGGGGAGCGGTTTTTT,CASSPRQAANTGERFF
.,.,TRBJ2-1,TRBV11-2,TGTGTCAGCAGCATGGGGCTTGAGAAGTTCTTC,CVSSMGLEKFF
.,TRBD1,TRBJ1-2,TRBV28,TGTGCCAGCAGTACCACAGGGGCGGTCTATGGCTACACCTTC,CASSTTGAVYGYTF
.,.,TRBJ1-2,TRBV29-1,TGCAGCGCTCCAGACCAAACAGGGACCTACACCTTC,CSAPDQTGTYTF
.,.,TRBJ1-6,TRBV11-2,TGTGCCAGCAGCTTAGATCTGACGGTCTCACCCCACTTT,CASSLDLTVSPHF
.,.,TRBJ1-1,TRBV29-1,TGCAGCGGTCGGGACCAAGAGAACACTGAAGCTTTCTTT,CSGRDQENTEAFF
.,TRBD2,TRBJ2-7,TRBV4-1,TGCGCCAGCAGCCAAAAAGCTCTAGCGGGGGGCGGGGAGCAGTACTTC,CASSQKALAGGGEQYF
.,.,TRBJ2-7,TRBV12-3/TRBV12-4,TGTGCCAGCAGTTTCTCTGTCTACGAGCAGTACTTC,CASSFSVYEQYF